This TCR beta chain came from a study of OX40 agonist ivuxolimab in advanced cancers. Study observations and caveats: Expanded clones were, on average, more numerous in CD8+ T cells than in CD4+. Researchers did not determine the expanded peripheral T cells' antigen specificity.

This clone is a singleton in its sample. What it binds is not known. Data came from immunoSEQ multiplex PCR; TCRdb stores just in-frame clones and leaves some out. The sample includes about 78,000 clones, about nine tenths of them seen just once. Germline V CDR1 and CDR2: MGHRA, YSYEKL. The ends were cut back, 4 bases at V and 9 bases at J, with 7 bases in the middle. This CDR3 has 11 amino acids. This sequence joins TRBV4-1 and TRBJ2-1, with a weak D call TRBD2 (5 bases). This material consisted of CD4+ or CD8+ T cells sorted from blood, taken in a trial of the OX40 agonist ivuxolimab. This sequence originates from an adult with an advanced solid tumor such as melanoma, head and neck, liver or kidney cancer. For the CDR3, the DNA is TGCGCCAGCAGCCGGGAGATTGAGCAGTTCTTC. Its protein product is CASSREIEQFF.